This TCR beta chain was found in a study of response to subunit inactivated influenza vaccine. The germline V gene has CDR1 SEHNR and CDR2 FQNEAQ (reference sequence). The CDR3 contains 15 residues. Of note for this clonotype: The junction does not match germline at one end; this may be a read error.

TCRdb analysed the RT-PCR reads with MiXCR anew, one entry per CDR3 protein. The data show just under 550,000 distinct CDR3 sequences, under 30% seen once. The data were also submitted as part of a second study, on T cells expressing NK-cell markers. From that second work: What made the TCR beta cDNA was 5'RACE template switching with UMIs. Researchers got TCR beta repertoires out of sorted CD3+CD56+NKG2C+, CD3+CD56+NKG2C- and CD3+CD56-NKG2C+ T cells. Seven of the eight sequenced donors were classified as HCMV-seropositive, and one was classified as seronegative. NKG2C+ dominant clonotype frequencies in 6 or 7 donors were about 1.0-7.5% of CD8+ T cells. These clonotypes additionally ranked first within the CD3+CD56-NKG2C+ fraction of a handful of donors.

Sequences were derived from CD4+ T cells sorted from PBMCs, sampled about 12 days after vaccination. The clonotype originates from a man aged 45-65 years who received an inactivated influenza vaccine. The genes are TRBV7-9 and TRBJ2-3; TRBD2 aligns across 8 bases. The CDR3 loop is CASSLAGPSTDTQYF. The CDR3 DNA reads as TGTGCCAGCAGTTTAGCGGGGCCTAGCACAGATACGCAGTATTTT.